These T cell receptor beta chains were read from a single sample in a study of T cell changes during pregnancy in multiple sclerosis. The method was immunoSEQ multiplex PCR; TCRdb's version includes in-frame clones alone and lacks a portion of them. Of 110,000 or so clones in the sample, approximately 93% were seen once. The sequencing used peripheral blood, collected before pregnancy. The receptors originated from a female donor with multiple sclerosis, enrolled in a pregnancy study. The CDR3 runs from the conserved cysteine through the conserved F or W. Fields, in order: D gene, V gene, clone size, J gene, CDR3 DNA, CDR3 protein. D genes are given only for firm matches. Size values are once, few and many counts, or a class for expanded clones, and some rows have none.

.	TRBV18	once	TRBJ2-1	TGTGCCAGCTCACCACAAGACAGCTCCTACAATGAGCAGTTCTTC	CASSPQDSSYNEQFF
TRBD2	TRBV11-2	.	TRBJ2-7	TGTGCCAGCAGCCCCGAGCGGGGAATAGGCTACGAGCAGTACTTC	CASSPERGIGYEQYF
.	TRBV25-1	.	TRBJ2-7	TGTGCCAGCAGTGAATGGGGGCAGCCGAGCTCCTACGAGCAGTACTTC	CASSEWGQPSSYEQYF
TRBD2	TRBV6-5	.	TRBJ2-4	TGTGCCAGCAGCCTATTCGGGGCGGGAGACATTCAGTACTTC	CASSLFGAGDIQYF
TRBD1	TRBV19	.	TRBJ1-2	TGTGCCAGTAGTAGCCTCCGACAGGGAACGTCCTATGGCTACACCTTC	CASSSLRQGTSYGYTF
TRBD1	TRBV2	.	TRBJ2-7	TGTGCCAGCACGACCGAGACAGGGTCCTACGAGCAGTACTTC	CASTTETGSYEQYF
TRBD1	TRBV28	.	TRBJ1-6	TGTGCCAGCAGTTCCCCAAACTCCGGGACAGGGGTAAATTCACCCCTCCACTTT	CASSSPNSGTGVNSPLHF
.	TRBV7-3	.	TRBJ1-2	TGTGCCAGCAGCGTATCCGGGAAAGGGGGTGGCTACACCTTC	CASSVSGKGGGYTF
TRBD1	TRBV30	.	TRBJ2-4	TGTGCCTGGATTACCCGGGACAGGGGTTCCAAAAACATTCAGTACTTC	CAWITRDRGSKNIQYF
.	TRBV7-3	.	TRBJ1-2	TGTGCCAGCAGCGGGGGGGGGACTTTCTATGGCTACACCTTC	CASSGGGTFYGYTF
TRBD1	TRBV6-6	.	TRBJ1-1	TGTGCCAGCAGCTTCCGGGACAGGGTAAACCTGGCTTTCTTT	CASSFRDRVNLAFF
.	TRBV5-1	.	TRBJ1-4	TGCGCCAGCAGCGTGACCGGGACTAGGGGCGAAAAACTGTTTTTT	CASSVTGTRGEKLFF
.	TRBV10-3	once	TRBJ2-1	TGTGCCATCAGTGATTCCCGGGGGGCCCTCAATGAGCAGTTCTTC	CAISDSRGALNEQFF
.	TRBV7-9	.	TRBJ1-4	TGTGCCAGCAGCTTACGCCGGGGTGATCTTGAAAAACTGTTTTTT	CASSLRRGDLEKLFF
.	TRBV19	.	TRBJ2-2	TGTGCCAGTAGTATCGGGTTCGACACCGGGGAGCTGTTTTTT	CASSIGFDTGELFF
.	TRBV6-1	.	TRBJ2-1	TGTGCCAGCAATCCAGATGTTTACAATGAGCAGTTCTTC	CASNPDVYNEQFF
TRBD2	TRBV6-1	.	TRBJ2-1	TGTGCCAGCAGCTGGACTAGCGGGGGGGGAGGTGAGCAGTTCTTC	CASSWTSGGGGEQFF
.	TRBV27	once	TRBJ1-2	TGTGCCAGCAGTTTAGGTGTGGGGCCCTGGTATGGCTACACCTTC	CASSLGVGPWYGYTF
TRBD2	TRBV6-6	.	TRBJ2-2	TGTGCCAGCGCCCCACGGGGGGGCGGGGAGCTGTTTTTT	CASAPRGGGELFF
.	TRBV6-5	.	TRBJ1-2	TGTGCCAGCAGTGCTCGGGACTCCCGTTCCGGTGGCTACACCTTC	CASSARDSRSGGYTF
.	TRBV7-2	.	TRBJ1-3	TGTGCCAGCAGCTTTGGAGGCTCTGGAAACACCATATATTTT	CASSFGGSGNTIYF
TRBD1	TRBV11-2	.	TRBJ1-2	TGTGCCAGCAGCTTAGGTGGGACAGGGGCCAACTATGGCTACACCTTC	CASSLGGTGANYGYTF